A selection of T cell receptor beta chains follows, all from one sample in a study of vaccination effects on CD4 cells after COVID-19. Measured with immunoSEQ multiplex PCR; TCRdb has only the in-frame clones, and not every one. The repertoire holds around 68,000 clones, about four fifths seen once, with about 12% in the top ten. Antigens for these TCRs are unknown. The input for sequencing was CD4+ T cells from PBMCs cultured with SARS-CoV-2 spike peptides, taken before COVID-19 vaccination. The origin of the receptors is a human donor who received a COVID-19 vaccine. Each CDR3 is given with its conserved first and last residue. A D gene is named only where the DNA matches it firmly. Where a row states a size, it is once, few, many or the class of an expanded clone; other rows omit it.

once	TRBV18	TRBJ2-3	-	TGTGCCAGCTCACCACGGGCGGAGGCTGGAGATGCGCAGTATTTT	CASSPRAEAGDAQYF
once	TRBV5-5	TRBJ2-5	-	TGTGCCAGCAGCTTGTCCCCAAGTGACACTAAGTACTTC	CASSLSPSDTKYF
-	TRBV12-5	TRBJ1-1	-	TGTGCTAGTGGTTTGATCCTAGGGCGGGCGACAGGTGCGAACACTGAAGCTTTCTTT	CASGLILGRATGANTEAFF
-	TRBV30	TRBJ2-1	-	TGTGCCTGGAGCCGGGGCTATCTCTCTGAGCAGTTCTTC	CAWSRGYLSEQFF
few	TRBV4-1	TRBJ2-1	-	TGCGCCAGCAGCCTGGGGGGGTTCGACAGGGGCGGAGGGGTGTTGAATGAGCAGTTCTTC	CASSLGGFDRGGGVLNEQFF
-	TRBV18	TRBJ2-5	-	TGTGCCAGCTCCGGCGGTTTGGGACAAGAGACCCAGTACTTC	CASSGGLGQETQYF
-	TRBV24-1	TRBJ1-1	TRBD1	TGTGCCACCAGTGATAGGGGGCGGGCTTTCTTT	CATSDRGRAFF
-	TRBV6-5	TRBJ1-3	-	TGTGCCAGCAGTTACGCTCGTACTGGCTCTGGAAACACCATATATTTT	CASSYARTGSGNTIYF
-	TRBV5-1	TRBJ1-4	-	TGCGCCAGCAGCACCCGCGGGACCGGGGACACTAATGAAAAACTGTTTTTT	CASSTRGTGDTNEKLFF
-	TRBV29-1	TRBJ2-2	-	TGCAGCGTTGGGGACACCGGGGAGCTGTTTTTT	CSVGDTGELFF
-	TRBV5-1	TRBJ2-1	-	TGCGCCAGCAGCTTGGGCGGGACACAAATTCAGGGTGAGCAGTTCTTC	CASSLGGTQIQGEQFF
-	TRBV6-4	TRBJ2-1	TRBD2	TGTGCCAGCAGTGCGATAGCGGGGGGCTCCTACAATGAGCAGTTCTTC	CASSAIAGGSYNEQFF
-	TRBV14	TRBJ1-2	-	TGTGCCAGCAGCCGAGGTGCCCGCGGCTACACCTTC	CASSRGARGYTF
-	TRBV6-5	TRBJ2-5	-	TGTGCCAGCAGAAAGGGGGGGGAGACCCAGTACTTC	CASRKGGETQYF
-	TRBV5-1	TRBJ2-1	-	TGCGCCAGCAGACAGGGTACGTACAATGAGCAGTTCTTC	CASRQGTYNEQFF
-	TRBV5-1	TRBJ2-3	-	TGCGCCAGCAGCTTTGCCCTGAGCACAGATACGCAGTATTTT	CASSFALSTDTQYF
-	TRBV3-1/TRBV3-2	TRBJ2-5	TRBD1	TGTGCCAGCAGCCAATCCCCCGGGACAGGGCAGGAGACCCAGTACTTC	CASSQSPGTGQETQYF
-	TRBV18	TRBJ1-1	-	TGTGCCAGCTCACCTTTCGATTTGGGCAGGGCCTATGAAGCTTTCTTT	CASSPFDLGRAYEAFF